This T cell receptor beta chain was profiled in a study of T cell responses to AZD1222 COVID-19 vaccine. Study-wide results and limits: Females outnumbered males among donors, who were mostly white British; clonal diversity was possibly underestimated. Repertoire collection took place solely once the T cell response had peaked. Nearly half of spike-specific TCRs reportedly target variant regions that are unmutated in the B.1.351 and B.1.1.7 variants.

This clone was found once. The target antigen is unknown. CDR1 LGHNA and CDR2 YSLEER come from the germline V gene. The CDR3 is 15 amino acids. Deletions cut 0 bases from V and 0 bases from J, with 8 bases between. Only in-frame clones appear in the TCRdb table, and some are missing; sequencing was by immunoSEQ multiplex PCR. The table has 55,000 to 70,000 clones, approximately 80% seen once; the top ten hold around an eighth. The TCR comes from an adult in good health. The sequences come from peripheral blood, collected on day 0 of AZD1222 vaccination. The V and J genes are TRBV4-3 and TRBJ1-1, with D hard to call. CDR3 amino acids: CASSQEPTLNTEAFF. CDR3 nucleotide sequence: TGCGCCAGCAGCCAAGAGCCCACACTGAACACTGAAGCTTTCTTT.